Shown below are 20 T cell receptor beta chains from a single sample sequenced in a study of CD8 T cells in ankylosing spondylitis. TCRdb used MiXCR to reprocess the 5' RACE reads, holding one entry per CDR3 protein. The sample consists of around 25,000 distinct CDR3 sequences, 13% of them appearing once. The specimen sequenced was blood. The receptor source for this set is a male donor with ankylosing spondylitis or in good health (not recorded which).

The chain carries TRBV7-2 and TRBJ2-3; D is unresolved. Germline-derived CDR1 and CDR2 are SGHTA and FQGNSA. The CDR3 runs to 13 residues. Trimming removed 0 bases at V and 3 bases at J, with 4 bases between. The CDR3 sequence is CASSLAPTDTQYF. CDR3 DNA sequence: TGTGCCAGCAGCTTAGCCCCAACAGATACGCAGTATTTT.

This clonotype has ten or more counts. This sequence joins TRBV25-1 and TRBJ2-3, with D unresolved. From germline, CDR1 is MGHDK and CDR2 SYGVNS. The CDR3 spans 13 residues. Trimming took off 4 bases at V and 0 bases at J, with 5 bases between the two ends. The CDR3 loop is CASSGTSTDTQYF. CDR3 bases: TGTGCCAGCAGTGGCACTAGCACAGATACGCAGTATTTT.

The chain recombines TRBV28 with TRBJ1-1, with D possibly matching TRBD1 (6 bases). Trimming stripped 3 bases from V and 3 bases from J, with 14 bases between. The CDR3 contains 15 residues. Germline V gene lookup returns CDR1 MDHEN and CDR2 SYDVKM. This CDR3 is CASSLIQGKDTEAFF. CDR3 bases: TGTGCCAGCAGTTTGATTCAGGGGAAGGACACTGAAGCTTTCTTT.

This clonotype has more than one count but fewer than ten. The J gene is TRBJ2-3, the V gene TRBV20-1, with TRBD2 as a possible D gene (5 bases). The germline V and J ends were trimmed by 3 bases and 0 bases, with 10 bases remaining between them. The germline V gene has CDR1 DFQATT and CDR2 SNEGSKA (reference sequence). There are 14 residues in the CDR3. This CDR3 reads CSARRRASTDTQYF. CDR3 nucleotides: TGCAGTGCTAGGAGGCGGGCTAGCACAGATACGCAGTATTTT.

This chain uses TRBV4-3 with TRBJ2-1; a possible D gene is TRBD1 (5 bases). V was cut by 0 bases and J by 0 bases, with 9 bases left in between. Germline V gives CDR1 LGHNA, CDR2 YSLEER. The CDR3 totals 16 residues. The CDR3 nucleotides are TGCGCCAGCAGCCAAGAAGGCCAGGGCTCCTACAATGAGCAGTTCTTC. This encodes CASSQEGQGSYNEQFF.

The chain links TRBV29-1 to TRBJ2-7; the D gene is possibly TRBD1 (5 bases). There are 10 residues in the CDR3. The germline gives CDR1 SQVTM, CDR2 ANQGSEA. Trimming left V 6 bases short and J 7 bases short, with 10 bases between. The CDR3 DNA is TGCAGCGTACAAGGGGATGAGCAGTACTTC. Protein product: CSVQGDEQYF.

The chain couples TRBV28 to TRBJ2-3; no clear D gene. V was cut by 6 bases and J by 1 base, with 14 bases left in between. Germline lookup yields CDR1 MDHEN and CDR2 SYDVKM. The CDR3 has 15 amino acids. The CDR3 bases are TGTGCCAGCAGCTCCCCGTGGTTGGGCACAGATACGCAGTATTTT. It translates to CASSSPWLGTDTQYF.

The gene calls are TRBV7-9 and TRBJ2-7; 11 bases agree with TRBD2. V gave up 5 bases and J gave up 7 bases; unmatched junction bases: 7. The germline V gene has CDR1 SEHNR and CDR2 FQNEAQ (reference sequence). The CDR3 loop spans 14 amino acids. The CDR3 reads CASSPTSGIGEQYF. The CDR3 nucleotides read TGTGCCAGCAGCCCGACTAGCGGGATTGGAGAGCAGTACTTC.

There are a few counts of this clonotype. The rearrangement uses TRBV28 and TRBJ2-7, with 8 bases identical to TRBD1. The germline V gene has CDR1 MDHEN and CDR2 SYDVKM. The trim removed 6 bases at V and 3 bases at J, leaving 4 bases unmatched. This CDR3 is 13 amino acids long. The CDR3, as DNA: TGTGCCAGCAGAAGGACAGGGATCTACGAGCAGTACTTC. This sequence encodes CASRRTGIYEQYF. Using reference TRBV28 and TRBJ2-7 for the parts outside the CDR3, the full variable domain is DVKVTQSSRYLVKRTGEKVFLECVQDMDHENMFWYRQDPGLGLRLIYFSYDVKMKEKGDIPEGYSVSREKKERFSLILESASTNQTSMYLCASRRTGIYEQYFGPGTRLTVT.

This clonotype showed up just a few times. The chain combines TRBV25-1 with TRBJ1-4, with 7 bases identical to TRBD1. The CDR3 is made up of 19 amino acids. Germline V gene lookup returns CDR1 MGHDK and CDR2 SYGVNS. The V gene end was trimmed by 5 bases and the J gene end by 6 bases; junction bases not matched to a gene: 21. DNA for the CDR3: TGTGCCAGCAGTATACCCCCCGGACAGGCTACTGAACTTGATGAAAAACTGTTTTTT. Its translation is CASSIPPGQATELDEKLFF.

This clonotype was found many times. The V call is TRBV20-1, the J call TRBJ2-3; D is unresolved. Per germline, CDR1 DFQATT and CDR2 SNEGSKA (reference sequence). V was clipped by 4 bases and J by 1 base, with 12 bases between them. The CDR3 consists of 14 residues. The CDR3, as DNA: TGCAGTGCTATCAGTAGTAGAGGCACAGATACGCAGTATTTT. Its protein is CSAISSRGTDTQYF.

This CDR3 is CASSPFEGGEQFF. CDR3 coding DNA: TGTGCCAGCAGCCCCTTTGAGGGCGGTGAGCAGTTCTTC. V gene TRBV11-2 combines with J gene TRBJ2-1; maybe TRBD2 (5 bases). The CDR3 has 13 residues. Trimming removed 5 bases at V and 9 bases at J, with 14 bases between. The V gene's germline CDR1 is SGHAT and CDR2 FQNNGV.

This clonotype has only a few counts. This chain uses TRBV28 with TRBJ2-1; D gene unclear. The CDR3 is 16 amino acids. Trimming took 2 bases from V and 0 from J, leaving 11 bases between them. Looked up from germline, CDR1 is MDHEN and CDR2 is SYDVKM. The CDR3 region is CASSLSLRSSYNEQFF. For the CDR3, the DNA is TGTGCCAGCAGTTTAAGTCTGCGGAGCTCCTACAATGAGCAGTTCTTC.

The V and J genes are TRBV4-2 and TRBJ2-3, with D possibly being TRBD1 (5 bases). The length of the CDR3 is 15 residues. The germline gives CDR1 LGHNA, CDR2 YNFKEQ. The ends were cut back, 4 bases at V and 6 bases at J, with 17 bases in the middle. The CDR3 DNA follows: TGTGCCAGCAGCCCAGGGCAGGCTCTCCCGGATACGCAGTATTTT. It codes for CASSPGQALPDTQYF.

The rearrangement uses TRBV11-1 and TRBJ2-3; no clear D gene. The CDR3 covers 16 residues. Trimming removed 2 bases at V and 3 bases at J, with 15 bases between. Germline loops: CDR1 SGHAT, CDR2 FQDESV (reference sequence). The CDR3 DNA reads TGTGCCAGCAGCTTAAGTCGAGTCAGGACGACAGATACGCAGTATTTT. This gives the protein CASSLSRVRTTDTQYF.

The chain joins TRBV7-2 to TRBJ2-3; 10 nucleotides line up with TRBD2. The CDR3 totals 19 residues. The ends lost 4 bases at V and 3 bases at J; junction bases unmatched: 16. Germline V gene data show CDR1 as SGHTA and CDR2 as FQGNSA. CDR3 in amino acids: CASSSRGAGGGGRTDTQYF. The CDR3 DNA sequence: TGTGCCAGCAGCTCCCGGGGAGCGGGAGGGGGAGGCCGGACAGATACGCAGTATTTT.

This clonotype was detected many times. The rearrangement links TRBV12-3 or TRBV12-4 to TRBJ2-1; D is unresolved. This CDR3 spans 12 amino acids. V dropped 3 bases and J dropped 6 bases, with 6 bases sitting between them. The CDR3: CASSFMVNEQFF. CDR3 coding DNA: TGTGCCAGCAGTTTTATGGTCAATGAGCAGTTCTTC.

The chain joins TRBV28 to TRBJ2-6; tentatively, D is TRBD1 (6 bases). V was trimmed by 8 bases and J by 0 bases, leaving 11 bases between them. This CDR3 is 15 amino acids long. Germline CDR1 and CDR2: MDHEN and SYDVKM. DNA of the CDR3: TGTGCCAGCGTGACAGGAAGCTCTGGGGCCAACGTCCTGACTTTC. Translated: CASVTGSSGANVLTF.

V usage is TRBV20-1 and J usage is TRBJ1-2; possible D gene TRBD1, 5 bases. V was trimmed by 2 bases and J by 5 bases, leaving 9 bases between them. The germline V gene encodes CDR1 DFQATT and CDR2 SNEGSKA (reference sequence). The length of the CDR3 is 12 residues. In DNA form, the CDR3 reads TGCAGTGCTAGAAGACAGATGTATGGCTACACCTTC. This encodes CSARRQMYGYTF.

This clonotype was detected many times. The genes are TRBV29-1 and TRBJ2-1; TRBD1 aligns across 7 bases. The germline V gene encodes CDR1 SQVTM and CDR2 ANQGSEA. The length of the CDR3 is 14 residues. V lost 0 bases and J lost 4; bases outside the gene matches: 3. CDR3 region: CSVEDKGQYNEQFF. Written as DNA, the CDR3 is TGCAGCGTTGAAGATAAGGGACAGTACAATGAGCAGTTCTTC.